This is a list of T cell receptor beta chains from one sample in a study of T cell responses to AZD1222 COVID-19 vaccine. The table came from immunoSEQ multiplex PCR; TCRdb's copy has only in-frame clones and leaves some out. Among some 150,000 clones listed, 92% were seen once. Sample: peripheral blood, taken 28 days after the second AZD1222 dose. The receptors come from an adult who received the AZD1222 COVID-19 vaccine. CDR3s include the opening cysteine and the closing phenylalanine or tryptophan. The D gene is left open where the match is weak. Size is omitted from some rows. Given values are once, few, many or a class for expanded clones.

V	J	size	D	DNA	CDR3
TRBV6-5	TRBJ1-1	once	.	TGTGCCACCCTGGACGTACTATCGTTTGAAGCTTGGATCTTT	CATLDVLSFEAWIF
TRBV5-1	TRBJ2-7	.	TRBD2	TGCGCCAGCAGCTTGGTAGCGGGAGGAACCTACGAGCAGTACTTC	CASSLVAGGTYEQYF
TRBV7-2	TRBJ2-2	.	.	TGTGCCAGCAGCTTATTCAACACCGGGGAGCTGTTTTTT	CASSLFNTGELFF
TRBV7-9	TRBJ1-2	.	.	TGTGCCAGCAGCTTAGCGACGGCATACTATGGCTACACCTTC	CASSLATAYYGYTF
TRBV30	TRBJ1-2	.	.	TGTGCCTCAAAACAGGGAAACTATGGCTACACCTTC	CASKQGNYGYTF
TRBV27	TRBJ2-5	.	.	TGTGCCAGCAGTCCGTCCCAGGGGAGAGAGACCCAGTACTTC	CASSPSQGRETQYF
TRBV5-4	TRBJ2-5	few	.	TGTGCCAGCAGCTTTCGCTCAGGGGAGACCCAGTACTTC	CASSFRSGETQYF
TRBV3-1/TRBV3-2	TRBJ1-1	.	.	TGTGCCAGCAGCCAAGGAGGAAACACTGAAGCTTTCTTT	CASSQGGNTEAFF
TRBV28	TRBJ1-1	.	.	TGTGCCAGCAGTTTAACGCGTGAAGCTTTCTTT	CASSLTREAFF
TRBV28	TRBJ1-2	.	.	TGTGCCAGCAGCATAACAGGGATTGGCTACACCTTC	CASSITGIGYTF
TRBV7-2	TRBJ2-7	.	TRBD2	TGTGCCAGCAGCTTATTATCGGGAGGACCCTACGAGCAGTACTTC	CASSLLSGGPYEQYF
TRBV5-6	TRBJ1-2	.	TRBD1	TGTGCCAGCAGCATAATACAACAGGGGGCCTCAGGCTATGGCTACACCTTC	CASSIIQQGASGYGYTF
TRBV7-2	TRBJ2-1	.	.	TGTGCCAGTACTAGGGACACCTCCTACAATGAGCAGTTCTTC	CASTRDTSYNEQFF
TRBV11-3	TRBJ1-4	.	TRBD1	TGTGCCAGCAGCCCGGGCGGCCAGGGGGCGCCGACTAATGAAAAACTGTTTTTT	CASSPGGQGAPTNEKLFF
TRBV15	TRBJ1-1	.	TRBD1	TGTGCCACCAGCAGAGCGACAGGGTCCAACACTGAAGCTTTCTTT	CATSRATGSNTEAFF